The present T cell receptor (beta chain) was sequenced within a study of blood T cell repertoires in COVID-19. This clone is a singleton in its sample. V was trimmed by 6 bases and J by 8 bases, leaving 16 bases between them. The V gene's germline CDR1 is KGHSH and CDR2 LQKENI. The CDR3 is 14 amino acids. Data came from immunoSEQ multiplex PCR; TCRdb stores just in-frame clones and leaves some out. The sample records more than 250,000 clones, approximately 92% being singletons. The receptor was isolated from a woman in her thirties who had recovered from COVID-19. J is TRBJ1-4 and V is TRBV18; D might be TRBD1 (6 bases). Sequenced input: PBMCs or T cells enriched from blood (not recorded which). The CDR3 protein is CASSKTGMMEKLFF. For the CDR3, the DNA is TGTGCCAGCTCCAAGACAGGAATGATGGAAAAACTGTTTTTT.